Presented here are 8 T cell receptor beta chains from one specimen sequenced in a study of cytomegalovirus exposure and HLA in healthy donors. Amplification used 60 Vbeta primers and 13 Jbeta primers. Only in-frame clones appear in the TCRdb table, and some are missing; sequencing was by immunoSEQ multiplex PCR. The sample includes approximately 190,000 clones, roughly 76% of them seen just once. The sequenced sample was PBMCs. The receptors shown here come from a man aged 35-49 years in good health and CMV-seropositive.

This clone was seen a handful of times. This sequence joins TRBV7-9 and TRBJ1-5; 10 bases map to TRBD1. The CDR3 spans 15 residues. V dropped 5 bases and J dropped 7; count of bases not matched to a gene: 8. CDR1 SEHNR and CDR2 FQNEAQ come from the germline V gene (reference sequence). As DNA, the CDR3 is TGTGCCAGCAGCATCCGACAGGGGGCTGGGCAGCCCCAGCATTTT. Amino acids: CASSIRQGAGQPQHF.

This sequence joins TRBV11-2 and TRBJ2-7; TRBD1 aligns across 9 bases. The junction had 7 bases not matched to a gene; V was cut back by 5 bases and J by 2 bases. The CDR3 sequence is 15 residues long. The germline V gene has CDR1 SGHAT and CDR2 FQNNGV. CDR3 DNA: TGTGCCAGCAGCCCGACTTGGGACAGGGCCTACGAGCAGTACTTC. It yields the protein CASSPTWDRAYEQYF.

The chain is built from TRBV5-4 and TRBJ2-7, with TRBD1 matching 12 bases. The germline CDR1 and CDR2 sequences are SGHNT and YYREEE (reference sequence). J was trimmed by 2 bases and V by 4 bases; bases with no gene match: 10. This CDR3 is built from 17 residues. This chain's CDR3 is CASSLYPGTGGPYEQYF. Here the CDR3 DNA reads TGTGCCAGCAGCCTCTACCCCGGGACAGGGGGCCCCTACGAGCAGTACTTC. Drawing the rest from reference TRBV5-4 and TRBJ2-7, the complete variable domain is ETGVTQSPTHLIKTRGQQVTLRCSSQSGHNTVSWYQQALGQGPQFIFQYYREEENGRGNFPPRFSGLQFPNYSSELNVNALELDDSALYLCASSLYPGTGGPYEQYFGPGTRLTVT.

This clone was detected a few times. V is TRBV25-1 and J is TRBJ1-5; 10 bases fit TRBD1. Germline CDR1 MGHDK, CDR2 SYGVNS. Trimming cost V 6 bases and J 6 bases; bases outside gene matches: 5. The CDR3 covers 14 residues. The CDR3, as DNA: TGTGCCAGCAGGGGGACAGGGGAGGGTCAGCCCCAGCATTTT. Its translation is CASRGTGEGQPQHF.

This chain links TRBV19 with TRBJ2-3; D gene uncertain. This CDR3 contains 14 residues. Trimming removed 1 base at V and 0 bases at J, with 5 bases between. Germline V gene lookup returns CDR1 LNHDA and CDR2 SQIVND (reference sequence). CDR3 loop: CASSIGTSTDTQYF. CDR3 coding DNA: TGTGCCAGTAGTATAGGTACAAGCACAGATACGCAGTATTTT.

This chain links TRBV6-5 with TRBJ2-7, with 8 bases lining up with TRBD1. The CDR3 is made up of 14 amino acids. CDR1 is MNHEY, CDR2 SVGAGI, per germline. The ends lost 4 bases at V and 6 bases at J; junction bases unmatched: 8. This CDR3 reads CASSFSRGRSEQYF. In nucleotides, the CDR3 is TGTGCCAGCAGTTTTTCCAGGGGGCGTAGCGAGCAGTACTTC.

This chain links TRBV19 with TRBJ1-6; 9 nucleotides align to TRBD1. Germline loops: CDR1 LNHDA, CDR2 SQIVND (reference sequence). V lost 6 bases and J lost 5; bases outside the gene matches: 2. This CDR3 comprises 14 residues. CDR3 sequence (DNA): TGTGCCAGTAGACAGGGGGCGAATAATTCACCCCTCCACTTT. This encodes CASRQGANNSPLHF.

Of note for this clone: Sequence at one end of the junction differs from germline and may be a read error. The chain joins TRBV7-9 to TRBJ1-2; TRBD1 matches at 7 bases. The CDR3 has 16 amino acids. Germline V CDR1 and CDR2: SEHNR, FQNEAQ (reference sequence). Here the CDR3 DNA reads TGTTCCAGCAGCTTGGCGCAGGGGGAGTCTAACTATGGCTACACCTTC. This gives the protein CSSSLAQGESNYGYTF. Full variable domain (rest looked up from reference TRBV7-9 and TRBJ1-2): DTGVSQNPRHKITKRGQNVTFRCDPISEHNRLYWYRQTLGQGPEFLTYFQNEAQLEKSRLLSDRFSAERPKGSFSTLEIQRTEQGDSAMYLCSSSLAQGESNYGYTFGSGTRLTVV.